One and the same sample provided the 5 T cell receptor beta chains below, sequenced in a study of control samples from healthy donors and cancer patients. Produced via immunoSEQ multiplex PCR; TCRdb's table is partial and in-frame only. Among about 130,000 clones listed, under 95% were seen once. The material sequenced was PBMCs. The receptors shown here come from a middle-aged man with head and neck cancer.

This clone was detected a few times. Here the CDR3 DNA reads TGTGCCAGTAGTAGACCACAGGACTCCCTCGTCTATGGCTACACCTTC. This gives the protein CASSRPQDSLVYGYTF. This chain links TRBV19 with TRBJ1-2, with D possibly matching TRBD1 (5 bases). V was pared by 4 bases and J by 4 bases, with 19 bases between. The CDR3 runs 16 residues. Germline values: CDR1 LNHDA, CDR2 SQIVND (reference sequence).

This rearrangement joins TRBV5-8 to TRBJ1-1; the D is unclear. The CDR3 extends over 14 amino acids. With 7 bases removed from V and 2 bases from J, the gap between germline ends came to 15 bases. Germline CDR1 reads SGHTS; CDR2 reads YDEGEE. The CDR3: CASSEAGPNTEAFF. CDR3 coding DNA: TGTGCCAGCTCGGAGGCAGGACCTAACACTGAAGCTTTCTTT.

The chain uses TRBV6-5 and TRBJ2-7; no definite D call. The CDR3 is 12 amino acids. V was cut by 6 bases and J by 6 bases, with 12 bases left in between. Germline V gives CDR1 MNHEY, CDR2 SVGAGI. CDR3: CASRERLGEQYF. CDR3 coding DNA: TGTGCCAGCAGGGAGCGTTTAGGCGAGCAGTACTTC.

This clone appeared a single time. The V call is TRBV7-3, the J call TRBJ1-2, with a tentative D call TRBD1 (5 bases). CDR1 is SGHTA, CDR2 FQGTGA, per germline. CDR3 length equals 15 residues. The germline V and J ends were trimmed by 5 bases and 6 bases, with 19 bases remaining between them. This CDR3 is CASSPDRGGRDGYTF. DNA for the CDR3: TGTGCCAGCAGCCCCGACCGGGGGGGAAGGGATGGCTACACCTTC.

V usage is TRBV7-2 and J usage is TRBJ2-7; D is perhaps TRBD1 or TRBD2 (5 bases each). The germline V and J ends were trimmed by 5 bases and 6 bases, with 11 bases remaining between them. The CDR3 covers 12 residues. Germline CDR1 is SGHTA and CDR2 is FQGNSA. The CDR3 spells CASSVNGGEQYF. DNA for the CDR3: TGTGCCAGCAGCGTTAATGGGGGCGAGCAGTACTTC.